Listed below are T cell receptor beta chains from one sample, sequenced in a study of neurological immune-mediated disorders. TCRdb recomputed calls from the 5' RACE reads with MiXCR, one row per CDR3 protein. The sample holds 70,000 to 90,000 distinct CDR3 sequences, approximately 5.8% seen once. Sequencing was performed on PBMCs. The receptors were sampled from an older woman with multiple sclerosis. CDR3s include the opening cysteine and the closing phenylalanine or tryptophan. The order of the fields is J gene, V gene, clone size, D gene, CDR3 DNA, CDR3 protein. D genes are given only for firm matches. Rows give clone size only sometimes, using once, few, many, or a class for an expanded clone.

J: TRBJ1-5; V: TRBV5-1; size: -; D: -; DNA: TGCGCCAGCAGCCACGATGGCCAGCCCCAGCATTTT; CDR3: CASSHDGQPQHF
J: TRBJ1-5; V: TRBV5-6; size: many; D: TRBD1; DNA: TGTGCCAGCAGCTTTGGACAGGCCCAATATAGCAATCAGCCCCAGCATTTT; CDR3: CASSFGQAQYSNQPQHF
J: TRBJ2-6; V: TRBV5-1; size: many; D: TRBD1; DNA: TGCGCCAGCAGCTCTCACTTAATGACAGGGAAGTACTCTGGGGCCAACGTCCTGACTTTC; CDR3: CASSSHLMTGKYSGANVLTF
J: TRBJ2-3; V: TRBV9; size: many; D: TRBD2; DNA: TGTGCCAGCAGCGTAGTGGGCGGGGGGACAGATACGCAGTATTTT; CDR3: CASSVVGGGTDTQYF
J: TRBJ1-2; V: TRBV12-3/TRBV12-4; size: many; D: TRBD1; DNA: TGTGCCAGCAGTTCTCAGGGGGCTGGGAACTATGGCTACACCTTC; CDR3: CASSSQGAGNYGYTF
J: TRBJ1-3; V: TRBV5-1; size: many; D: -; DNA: TGCGCCAGCAGCTTGCGAGACGATCTTCCATTAAGTCCCATATATTTT; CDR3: CASSLRDDLPLSPIYF
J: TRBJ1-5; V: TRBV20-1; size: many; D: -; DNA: TGCAGTGCTAGACCGCGCGGTCGGCCCCAGCATTTT; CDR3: CSARPRGRPQHF
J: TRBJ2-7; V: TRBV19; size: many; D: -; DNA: TGTGCCAGTAGTAGCGGTGCGGTGCAGTACTTC; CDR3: CASSSGAVQYF
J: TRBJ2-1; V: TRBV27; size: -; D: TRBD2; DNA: TGTGCCAGCAGTTACAACTTAGCGGGGGGGAAGAATGAGCAGTTCTTC; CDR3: CASSYNLAGGKNEQFF
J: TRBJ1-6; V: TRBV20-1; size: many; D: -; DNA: TGCAGTGCTCAAAGGGGGGGGATCTCCTATAATTCACCCCTCCACTTT; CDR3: CSAQRGGISYNSPLHF
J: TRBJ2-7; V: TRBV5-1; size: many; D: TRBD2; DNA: TGCGCCAGCAGCTTGGGGTCTAGCGGGGGGATCTACGAGCAGTACTTC; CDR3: CASSLGSSGGIYEQYF
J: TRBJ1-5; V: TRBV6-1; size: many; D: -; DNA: TGTGCCAGCAGTGAAACGGGCAATCAGCCCCAGCATTTT; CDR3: CASSETGNQPQHF
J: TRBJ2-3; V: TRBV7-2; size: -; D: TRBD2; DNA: TGTGCCAGCAGCTTCCTACTAGCGGGGGGGCCCGATACGCAGTATTTT; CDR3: CASSFLLAGGPDTQYF
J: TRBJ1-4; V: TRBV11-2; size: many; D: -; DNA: TGTGCCAGCAGCTTAGTCAGGTCACGGAGAGAAAAACTGTTTTTT; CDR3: CASSLVRSRREKLFF
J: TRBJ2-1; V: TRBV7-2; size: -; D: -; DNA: TGTGCCAGCAGCCCACCCGGGACTGGTTACAATGAGCAGTTCTTC; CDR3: CASSPPGTGYNEQFF
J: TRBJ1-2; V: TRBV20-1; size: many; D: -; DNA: TGCAGTGCTAGCCTCACAGGGTTCCCCGGCTACACCTTC; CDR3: CSASLTGFPGYTF
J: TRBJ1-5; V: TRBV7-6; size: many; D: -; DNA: TGTGCCAGCAGCCCTGGGCCGGGGGAATATCAGCCCCAGCATTTT; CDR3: CASSPGPGEYQPQHF
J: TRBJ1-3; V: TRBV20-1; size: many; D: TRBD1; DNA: TGCAGTGCTAGAGGAGGCAGACAGGGGCGTGGAAACACCATATATTTT; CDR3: CSARGGRQGRGNTIYF
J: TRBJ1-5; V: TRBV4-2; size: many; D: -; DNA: TGTGCCAGCAGCCAAGTGCCTGGAGGACAGCCCCAGCATTTT; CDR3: CASSQVPGGQPQHF
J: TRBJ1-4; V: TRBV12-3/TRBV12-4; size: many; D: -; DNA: TGTGCCAGCAGTTTAGGGGGCGCGGCTAATGAAAAACTGTTTTTT; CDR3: CASSLGGAANEKLFF
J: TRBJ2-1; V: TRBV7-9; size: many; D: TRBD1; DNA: TGTGCCAGCAGCTTAAGGCCGGGACAGGGTTACAATGAGCAGTTCTTC; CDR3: CASSLRPGQGYNEQFF
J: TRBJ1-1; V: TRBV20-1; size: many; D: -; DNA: TGCAGTGCTAGAGTTGGTGAGAGGGCGAACACTGAAGCTTTCTTT; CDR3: CSARVGERANTEAFF
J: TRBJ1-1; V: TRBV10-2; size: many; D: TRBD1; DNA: TGCGCCAGCAGTGAGGCAACCGGGACAGCGAACACTGAAGCTTTCTTT; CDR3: CASSEATGTANTEAFF